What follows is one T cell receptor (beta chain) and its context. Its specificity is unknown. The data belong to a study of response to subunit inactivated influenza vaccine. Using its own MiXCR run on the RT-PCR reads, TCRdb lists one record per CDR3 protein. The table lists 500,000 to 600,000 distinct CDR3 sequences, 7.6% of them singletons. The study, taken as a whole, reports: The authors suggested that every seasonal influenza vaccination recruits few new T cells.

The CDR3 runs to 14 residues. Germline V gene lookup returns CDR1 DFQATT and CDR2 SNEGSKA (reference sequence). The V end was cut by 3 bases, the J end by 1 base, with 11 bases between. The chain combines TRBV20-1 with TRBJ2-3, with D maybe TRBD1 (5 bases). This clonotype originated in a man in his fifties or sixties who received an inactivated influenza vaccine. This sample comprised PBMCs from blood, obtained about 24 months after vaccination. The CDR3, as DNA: TGCAGTGCTAGCCCCGCACAGGGCACAGATACGCAGTATTTT. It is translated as CSASPAQGTDTQYF.